This is a list of T cell receptor beta chains from one sample in a study of blood T cell repertoires in COVID-19. Assay: immunoSEQ multiplex PCR; the TCRdb copy retains only in-frame clones and omits some. Found here are 250,000 or so clones, about 80% of them singletons; the top ten hold about 3.6%. Sequenced: PBMCs or T cells enriched from blood (not recorded which). The receptors come from a woman aged 40 to 50 who had been exposed to COVID-19. Each CDR3 is given with its conserved first and last residue. A D gene is named only where the DNA matches it firmly. Size is omitted from some rows. Given values are once, few, many or a class for expanded clones.

size: -
D: TRBD2
V: TRBV9
J: TRBJ2-2
CDR3: CASSTSGDWNTGELFF
DNA: TGTGCCAGTTCGACTAGCGGGGACTGGAACACCGGGGAGCTGTTTTTT

size: -
D: TRBD1
V: TRBV6-6
J: TRBJ2-5
CDR3: CASRGTGAAQETQYF
DNA: TGTGCCAGCAGGGGGACAGGGGCAGCCCAGGAGACCCAGTACTTC

size: -
D: TRBD1
V: TRBV7-2
J: TRBJ2-3
CDR3: CASSLQAGQGADTQYF
DNA: TGTGCCAGCAGCCTCCAAGCGGGACAGGGGGCGGATACGCAGTATTTT

size: -
D: TRBD2
V: TRBV5-5
J: TRBJ2-4
CDR3: CASSTSVAGGRQNIQYF
DNA: TGTGCCAGCAGCACAAGTGTAGCGGGGGGGCGTCAAAACATTCAGTACTTC

size: -
D: TRBD1
V: TRBV10-3
J: TRBJ2-3
CDR3: CAISEGTGNPDTQYF
DNA: TGTGCCATCAGTGAGGGGACAGGGAATCCAGATACGCAGTATTTT

size: many
D: -
V: TRBV9
J: TRBJ2-7
CDR3: CASSPGVSYEQYF
DNA: TGTGCCAGCTCGCCAGGGGTGAGCTACGAGCAGTACTTC

size: once
D: -
V: TRBV11-3
J: TRBJ2-5
CDR3: CASSLDGETQYF
DNA: TGTGCCAGCAGCTTAGATGGCGAGACCCAGTACTTC

size: -
D: TRBD2
V: TRBV20-1
J: TRBJ2-3
CDR3: CSASILAGGTDTQYF
DNA: TGCAGTGCTAGTATCCTAGCGGGGGGCACAGATACGCAGTATTTT

size: -
D: TRBD2
V: TRBV3-1/TRBV3-2
J: TRBJ2-1
CDR3: CASSQTSGDSFF
DNA: TGTGCCAGCAGCCAAACTAGCGGGGATTCGTTCTTC

size: -
D: -
V: TRBV5-4
J: TRBJ2-3
CDR3: CASSPGQGKTDTQYF
DNA: TGTGCCAGCAGCCCCGGCCAGGGGAAAACAGATACGCAGTATTTT

size: -
D: -
V: TRBV6-2/TRBV6-3
J: TRBJ2-1
CDR3: CASHYSDLNNEQFF
DNA: TGTGCCAGCCATTACTCGGACTTAAACAATGAGCAGTTCTTC

size: -
D: -
V: TRBV9
J: TRBJ1-5
CDR3: CASSVVVLSYSNQPQHF
DNA: TGTGCCAGCAGCGTAGTTGTCCTCTCCTATAGCAATCAGCCCCAGCATTTT

size: -
D: -
V: TRBV7-6
J: TRBJ2-7
CDR3: CASSPSGYEQYF
DNA: TGTGCCAGCAGCCCGAGCGGCTACGAGCAGTACTTC

size: -
D: TRBD2
V: TRBV7-7
J: TRBJ2-5
CDR3: CASRPGLAGGTETQYF
DNA: TGTGCTAGCAGACCAGGACTAGCGGGGGGGACTGAGACCCAGTACTTC

size: -
D: TRBD2
V: TRBV3-1/TRBV3-2
J: TRBJ2-7
CDR3: CASSPVTSGFYEQYF
DNA: TGTGCCAGCAGCCCCGTGACTAGCGGATTCTACGAGCAGTACTTC

size: -
D: -
V: TRBV5-1
J: TRBJ2-3
CDR3: CASSIDGNTDTQYF
DNA: TGCGCCAGCAGCATCGACGGGAACACAGATACGCAGTATTTT

size: -
D: -
V: TRBV19
J: TRBJ1-2
CDR3: CASSVSGTINNYGYTF
DNA: TGTGCCAGTAGTGTATCCGGGACAATCAATAACTATGGCTACACCTTC

size: once
D: -
V: TRBV6-2/TRBV6-3
J: TRBJ2-6
CDR3: CASSYQQGFYSGANVLTF
DNA: TGTGCCAGCAGTTACCAACAGGGATTCTACTCTGGGGCCAACGTCCTGACTTTC

size: -
D: TRBD1
V: TRBV6-5
J: TRBJ1-2
CDR3: CASSPAQGAGGYTF
DNA: TGTGCCAGCAGTCCCGCGCAGGGGGCGGGCGGCTACACCTTC

size: -
D: -
V: TRBV5-4
J: TRBJ1-1
CDR3: CASSLEGRGNTEAFF
DNA: TGTGCCAGCAGCTTGGAGGGCAGGGGGAACACTGAAGCTTTCTTT

size: few
D: -
V: TRBV7-9
J: TRBJ1-3
CDR3: CASSSLGNTIYF
DNA: TGTGCCAGCAGTTCTCTTGGAAACACCATATATTTT

size: few
D: TRBD1
V: TRBV27
J: TRBJ1-5
CDR3: CASSNTQGSYSNQPQHF
DNA: TGTGCCAGCAGTAATACACAGGGGTCTTATAGCAATCAGCCCCAGCATTTT

size: once
D: TRBD1
V: TRBV27
J: TRBJ2-2
CDR3: CASSARQGGYDGELFF
DNA: TGTGCCAGCAGTGCCCGACAGGGTGGTTACGACGGGGAGCTGTTTTTT

size: -
D: TRBD1
V: TRBV28
J: TRBJ1-2
CDR3: CASTLGQGSYGYTF
DNA: TGTGCCAGCACCCTTGGACAGGGATCCTATGGCTACACCTTC

size: few
D: TRBD2
V: TRBV6-5
J: TRBJ2-6
CDR3: CATWRGSGANVLTF
DNA: TGTGCCACCTGGCGGGGGTCTGGGGCCAACGTCCTGACTTTC

size: -
D: -
V: TRBV15
J: TRBJ2-7
CDR3: CATSRAETYEQYF
DNA: TGTGCCACCAGCAGAGCAGAAACCTACGAGCAGTACTTC

size: -
D: TRBD2
V: TRBV4-1
J: TRBJ2-7
CDR3: CASSQDGAGASYEQYF
DNA: TGCGCCAGCAGCCAAGATGGAGCGGGGGCCTCCTACGAGCAGTACTTC

size: -
D: TRBD1
V: TRBV10-1
J: TRBJ1-1
CDR3: CASQTGQGRTEAFF
DNA: TGCGCCAGCCAAACCGGACAGGGAAGGACTGAAGCTTTCTTT

size: -
D: TRBD1
V: TRBV4-3
J: TRBJ1-2
CDR3: CASSQDATGGGYGYTF
DNA: TGCGCCAGCAGCCAAGATGCAACAGGGGGCGGCTATGGCTACACCTTC

size: few
D: TRBD2
V: TRBV4-2
J: TRBJ2-3
CDR3: CASSQGSSGGLDTQYF
DNA: TGTGCCAGCAGCCAAGGGAGCAGCGGGGGGCTCGATACGCAGTATTTT

size: -
D: -
V: TRBV5-8
J: TRBJ2-5
CDR3: CASSLDLETQYF
DNA: TGTGCCAGCAGCTTGGACTTGGAGACCCAGTACTTC

size: once
D: TRBD2
V: TRBV2
J: TRBJ2-1
CDR3: CASSPFSGGPSYNEQFF
DNA: TGTGCCAGCAGCCCCTTTAGCGGGGGGCCTTCCTACAATGAGCAGTTCTTC

size: -
D: TRBD1
V: TRBV5-6
J: TRBJ1-4
CDR3: CASSLAATGGTNEKLFF
DNA: TGTGCCAGCAGCTTAGCGGCGACAGGGGGAACTAATGAAAAACTGTTTTTT

size: -
D: -
V: TRBV29-1
J: TRBJ1-1
CDR3: CSVVESPGTEAFF
DNA: TGCAGCGTTGTGGAAAGCCCGGGCACTGAAGCTTTCTTT

size: few
D: TRBD1
V: TRBV7-2
J: TRBJ1-4
CDR3: CASSTGQATNEKLFF
DNA: TGTGCCAGCAGCACGGGACAGGCAACTAATGAAAAACTGTTTTTT

size: -
D: TRBD1
V: TRBV28
J: TRBJ2-3
CDR3: CASSGGQGATDTQYF
DNA: TGTGCCAGCAGTGGGGGACAGGGGGCAACAGATACGCAGTATTTT

size: once
D: TRBD1
V: TRBV12-5
J: TRBJ1-2
CDR3: CASGRTGTNYGYTF
DNA: TGTGCTAGTGGGCGGACAGGGACAAACTATGGCTACACCTTC

size: -
D: TRBD1
V: TRBV9
J: TRBJ2-7
CDR3: CASSASGGEQYF
DNA: TGTGCCAGCAGCGCATCAGGGGGCGAGCAGTACTTC

size: -
D: TRBD1
V: TRBV5-4
J: TRBJ1-2
CDR3: CASSLPGQGISNYGYTF
DNA: TGTGCCAGCAGCTTGCCGGGACAGGGGATCTCTAACTATGGCTACACCTTC

size: -
D: TRBD1
V: TRBV2
J: TRBJ1-1
CDR3: CASSEQGGNTEAFF
DNA: TGTGCCAGCAGTGAACAGGGGGGGAACACTGAAGCTTTCTTT

size: -
D: -
V: TRBV7-2
J: TRBJ2-7
CDR3: CASSFQANSVGEQYF
DNA: TGTGCCAGCAGCTTTCAGGCTAATAGTGTTGGCGAGCAGTACTTC

size: -
D: -
V: TRBV6-1
J: TRBJ1-2
CDR3: CASSRTRTPQEGYTF
DNA: TGTGCCAGCAGTCGTACCAGGACACCGCAGGAGGGCTACACCTTC

size: -
D: TRBD1
V: TRBV3-1/TRBV3-2
J: TRBJ2-7
CDR3: CASSPDRDRAEQYF
DNA: TGTGCCAGCAGCCCAGACAGGGATAGGGCCGAGCAGTACTTC

size: -
D: TRBD1
V: TRBV29-1
J: TRBJ2-6
CDR3: CSARTGERTGANVLTF
DNA: TGCAGCGCCCGGACAGGGGAGAGGACTGGGGCCAACGTCCTGACTTTC

size: once
D: TRBD1
V: TRBV7-2
J: TRBJ1-5
CDR3: CASSLAAGASGGPQHF
DNA: TGTGCCAGCAGCTTAGCAGCTGGGGCCTCAGGGGGGCCCCAGCATTTT

size: -
D: -
V: TRBV3-1/TRBV3-2
J: TRBJ1-6
CDR3: CASSQDPGWAPLHF
DNA: TGTGCCAGCAGCCAAGATCCTGGGTGGGCTCCCCTCCACTTT

size: -
D: -
V: TRBV15
J: TRBJ1-1
CDR3: CATSRDSRVAFF
DNA: TGTGCCACCAGCCGGGACTCCCGTGTGGCTTTCTTT

size: -
D: TRBD1
V: TRBV6-5
J: TRBJ1-4
CDR3: CASQGQDNEKLFF
DNA: TGTGCCAGCCAGGGACAGGATAATGAAAAACTGTTTTTT